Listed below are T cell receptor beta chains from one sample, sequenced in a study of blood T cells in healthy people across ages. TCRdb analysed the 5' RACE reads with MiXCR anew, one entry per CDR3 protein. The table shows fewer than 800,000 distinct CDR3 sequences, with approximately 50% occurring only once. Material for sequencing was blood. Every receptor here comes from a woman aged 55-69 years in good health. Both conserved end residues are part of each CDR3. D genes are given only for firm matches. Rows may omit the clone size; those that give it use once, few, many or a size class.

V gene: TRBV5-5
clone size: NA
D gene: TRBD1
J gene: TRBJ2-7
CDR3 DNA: TGTGCCAGCAGCTTGGGGACAGGGGTCTACAATGAGCAGTACTTC
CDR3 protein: CASSLGTGVYNEQYF

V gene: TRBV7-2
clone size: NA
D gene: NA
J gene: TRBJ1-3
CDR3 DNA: TGTGCCAGCAGCTTAGCGGAGCGGGGGTCTGGAAACACCATATATTTT
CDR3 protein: CASSLAERGSGNTIYF

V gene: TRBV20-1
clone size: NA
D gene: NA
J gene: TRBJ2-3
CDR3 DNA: TGCAGTGCACCGCCAAGCGGAACTAGCACAGATACGCAGTATTTT
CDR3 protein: CSAPPSGTSTDTQYF

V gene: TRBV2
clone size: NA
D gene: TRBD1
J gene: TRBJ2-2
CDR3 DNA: TGTGCCAGCAGCGAGACAGGGGGAAACACCGGGGAGCTGTTTTTT
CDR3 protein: CASSETGGNTGELFF

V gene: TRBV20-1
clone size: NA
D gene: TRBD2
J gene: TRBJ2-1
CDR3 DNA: TGCAGTGCTAGACACCCTAGCGGGAGGGCCAATGAGCAGTTCTTC
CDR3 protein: CSARHPSGRANEQFF

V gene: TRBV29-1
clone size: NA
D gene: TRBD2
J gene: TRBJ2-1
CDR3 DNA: TGCAGCAGTGGGACTAGCGGGACGAGTGAGCAGTTCTTC
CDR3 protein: CSSGTSGTSEQFF

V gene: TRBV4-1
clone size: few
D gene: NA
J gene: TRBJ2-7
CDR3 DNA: TGCGCCAGCAGCCAAGGGCAGGCTGGAAACTACGAGCAGTACTTC
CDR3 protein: CASSQGQAGNYEQYF

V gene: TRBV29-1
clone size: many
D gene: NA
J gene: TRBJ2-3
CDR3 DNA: TGCAGCGTTGACTCTGGGGGTGGGTCACTAGACAGCACAGATACGCAGTATTTT
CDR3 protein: CSVDSGGGSLDSTDTQYF

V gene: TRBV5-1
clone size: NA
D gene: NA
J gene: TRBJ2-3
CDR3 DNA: TGCGCCAGCAGCTTTTTAGGGGGGAATACAGATACGCAGTATTTT
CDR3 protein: CASSFLGGNTDTQYF

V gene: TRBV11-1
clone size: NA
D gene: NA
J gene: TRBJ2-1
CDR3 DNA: TGTGCCAGCAGCTTGGAGCAGCATTACAATGAGCAGTTCTTC
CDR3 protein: CASSLEQHYNEQFF

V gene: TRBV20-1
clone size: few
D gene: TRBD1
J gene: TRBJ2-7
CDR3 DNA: TGCAGTGCTAGGGGGGGGACAGGGGATTACGAGCAGTACTTC
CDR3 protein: CSARGGTGDYEQYF

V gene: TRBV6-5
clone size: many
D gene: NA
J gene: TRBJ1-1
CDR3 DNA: TGTGCCAGCAGTTACTCGGCACCCCGGAATGAAGCTTTCTTT
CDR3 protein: CASSYSAPRNEAFF

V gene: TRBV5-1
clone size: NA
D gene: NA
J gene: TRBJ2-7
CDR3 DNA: TGCGCCAGCAGCTTGGACGGTAATCAGATTTACGAGCAGTACTTC
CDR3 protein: CASSLDGNQIYEQYF

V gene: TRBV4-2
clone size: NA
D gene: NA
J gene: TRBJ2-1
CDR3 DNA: TGTGCCAGCAGCCAAGATAGGGGGGACTACCTATACAATGAGCAGTTCTTC
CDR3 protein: CASSQDRGDYLYNEQFF

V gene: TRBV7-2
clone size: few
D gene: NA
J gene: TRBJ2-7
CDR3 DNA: TGTGCCAGCAGCCTCCCCCTCTTGGGAGAGCAGTACTTC
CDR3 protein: CASSLPLLGEQYF

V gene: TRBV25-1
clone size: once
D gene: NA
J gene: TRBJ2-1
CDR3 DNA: TGTGCCAGCAGTGAATACTATTTGGATGAGCAGTTCTTC
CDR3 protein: CASSEYYLDEQFF

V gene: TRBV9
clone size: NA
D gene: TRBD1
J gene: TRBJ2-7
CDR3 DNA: TGTGCCAGCAGCGAGACGACAGGGGCGGTAAGAGAGCAGTACTTC
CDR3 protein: CASSETTGAVREQYF

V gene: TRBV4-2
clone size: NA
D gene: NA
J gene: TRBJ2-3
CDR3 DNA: TGTGCCAGTAGCCAAGGCGGGGCTAGCACAGATACGCAGTATTTT
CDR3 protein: CASSQGGASTDTQYF

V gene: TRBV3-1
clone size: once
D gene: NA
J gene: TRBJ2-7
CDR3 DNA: TGTGCCAGCAGAGTTGGGACAGAGCAGTACTTC
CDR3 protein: CASRVGTEQYF

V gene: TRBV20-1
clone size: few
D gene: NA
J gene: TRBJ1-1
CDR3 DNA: TGCAGTGCTAGTAGGTTTACTGAAGCTTTCTTT
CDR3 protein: CSASRFTEAFF

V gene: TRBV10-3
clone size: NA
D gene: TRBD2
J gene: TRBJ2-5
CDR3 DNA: TGTGCCATCAGTGAGTCGGGACTAGCGGGAGGCGTAGAGCAGTACTTC
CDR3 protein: CAISESGLAGGVEQYF

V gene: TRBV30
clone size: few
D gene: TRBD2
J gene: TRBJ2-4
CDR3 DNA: TGTGCCGTTAGCGGGAAGGTGAGAAACATTCAGTACTTC
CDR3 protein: CAVSGKVRNIQYF

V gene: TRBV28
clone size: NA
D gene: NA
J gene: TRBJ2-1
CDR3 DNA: TGTGCCAGCAGTTTTTTCGGGGGTAATTCTTACAATGAGCAGTTCTTC
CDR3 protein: CASSFFGGNSYNEQFF

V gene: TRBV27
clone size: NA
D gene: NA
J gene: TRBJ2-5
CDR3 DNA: TGTGCCAGCAGTTTACGACAGGACCGAGAGACCCAGTACTTC
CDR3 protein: CASSLRQDRETQYF

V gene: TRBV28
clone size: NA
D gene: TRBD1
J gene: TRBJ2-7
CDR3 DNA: TGTGCCAGCAGCCCCCCGGACAGGACCTTATCCTACGAGCAGTACTTC
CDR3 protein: CASSPPDRTLSYEQYF

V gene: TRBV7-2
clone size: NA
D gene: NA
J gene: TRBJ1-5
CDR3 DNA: TGTGCCAGCAGTATAGGGGCCGGGTCCGGGCCCCAGCATTTT
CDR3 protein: CASSIGAGSGPQHF

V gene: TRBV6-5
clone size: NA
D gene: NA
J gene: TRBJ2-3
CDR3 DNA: TGTGCTGTACGGGAAACTAGCACAGATACGCAGTATTTT
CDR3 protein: CAVRETSTDTQYF